These 5 T cell receptor beta chains originate from one sample sequenced in a study of blood T cells in healthy people across ages. A second PCR of roughly 6 to 12 cycles used a sample-barcoded 5' primer and a J-beta primer mix. Via MiXCR, TCRdb re-called the 5' RACE reads, giving one row per CDR3 protein. The sample shows around 670,000 distinct CDR3 sequences, less than 35% of them seen only once. The sample was blood. All receptors come from a woman over 75 in good health.

This clonotype was counted many times. The V and J genes are TRBV18 and TRBJ2-1; D is perhaps TRBD2 (5 bases). Germline loops: CDR1 KGHSH, CDR2 LQKENI. CDR3 length: 16 residues. Trimming removed 5 bases at V and 2 bases at J, with 16 bases between. CDR3 nucleotides: TGTGCCAGCTCAGCATGGAGGCCAGAGCCCTACAATGAGCAGTTCTTC. This translates into CASSAWRPEPYNEQFF.

This clonotype was observed once. At one boundary the junction diverges from the germline segment, which might be a read error. The CDR3 DNA reads TGTACCAGCAGTTGGGGCAGTTCCTATGGCTACACCTTC. Protein sequence: CTSSWGSSYGYTF. The chain combines TRBV6-6 with TRBJ1-2; D is perhaps TRBD1 (5 bases). CDR3 length: 13 amino acids. Germline CDR1 reads MNHNY; CDR2 reads SVGAGI (reference sequence).

This chain connects TRBV9 to TRBJ2-3; D is undetermined. The CDR3 has 15 amino acids. V lost 0 bases and J lost 3, with 11 bases in between. The germline CDR1 and CDR2 sequences are SGDLS and YYNGEE. CDR3 sequence reads: CASSVDGAQTDTQYF. DNA for the CDR3: TGTGCCAGCAGCGTAGATGGCGCCCAAACAGATACGCAGTATTTT.

In regard to this clonotype: A read error may explain this, as a much larger clone is one base away. The chain employs TRBV20-1 and TRBJ2-1; a weak D match, TRBD1 (5 bases). The germline V gene encodes CDR1 DFQATT and CDR2 SNEGSKA (reference sequence). This CDR3 has 13 amino acids. In DNA form, the CDR3 reads TGCAGTGCTAGCTTTACGTGGGGCAATGAGCAGGTCTTC. Translating it yields CSASFTWGNEQVF.

This clonotype was seen only a few times. The J gene is TRBJ2-1, the V gene TRBV6-1; the match to TRBD2 covers 9 bases. Germline V gene sequence: CDR1 MNHNS, CDR2 SASEGT. Losses at the gene ends were 5 bases for V and 0 bases for J; bases not matched to a gene: 2. CDR3 size: 15 residues. The DNA for the CDR3 is TGTGCCAGCAGTAATAGCGGGGGCTCCTACAATGAGCAGTTCTTC. Protein: CASSNSGGSYNEQFF.